This is a list of T cell receptor beta chains from one sample in a study of CD8+ T cells in alopecia areata. Sequenced by immunoSEQ multiplex PCR; TCRdb stores in-frame clones only, minus some. The sample has 150,000 or so clones, around 55% seen once. Sequenced sample: CD4+ T cells sorted from blood. The origin of the receptors is a human donor in good health. Both conserved end residues are part of each CDR3. D genes are given only for firm matches. Size values are once, few and many counts, or a class for expanded clones, and some rows have none.

.	TRBV10-3	TRBJ2-3	TRBD1	TGTGCCATCAGTGAACCCGGGACAGGGGCAGATACGCAGTATTTT	CAISEPGTGADTQYF
.	TRBV6-5	TRBJ1-2	.	TGTGCCAGCAGTGCACGACAGCGCGGCTACACCTTC	CASSARQRGYTF
few	TRBV18	TRBJ1-1	.	TGTGCCAGCTCGCGATCAACGAACACTGAAGCTTTCTTT	CASSRSTNTEAFF
.	TRBV2	TRBJ1-5	.	TGTGCCAGCAGTCCTATGGGCCCCAATCAGCCCCAGCATTTT	CASSPMGPNQPQHF
few	TRBV28	TRBJ2-5	.	TGTGCCAGCAGTTTAACCCGTTGGGGGCAAGAGACCCAGTACTTC	CASSLTRWGQETQYF
.	TRBV10-3	TRBJ2-7	.	TGTGCCATCAGTCTACAGGACCGGCAATCCTACGAGCAGTACTTC	CAISLQDRQSYEQYF
once	TRBV29-1	TRBJ2-1	TRBD2	TGCAGCGTTGACGGGAGGTGGCCCTACAATGAGCAGTTCTTC	CSVDGRWPYNEQFF
few	TRBV29-1	TRBJ1-1	.	TGCAGCGCTGGGAGAGGGATGAACACTGAAGCTTTCTTT	CSAGRGMNTEAFF
.	TRBV7-7	TRBJ2-7	.	TGTGCTAGCAGCCCCGGGCGTGTGAACGAGCAGTACTTC	CASSPGRVNEQYF
few	TRBV14	TRBJ2-5	.	TGTGCCAGCAGCCATCGAGGACAGCGGGGTTACCAAGAGACCCAGTACTTC	CASSHRGQRGYQETQYF
few	TRBV28	TRBJ2-7	TRBD1	TGTGCCAGCAGTGACACATGGACAGGAACCTCGAAGAACGAGCAGTACTTC	CASSDTWTGTSKNEQYF
.	TRBV27	TRBJ2-7	.	TGTGCCAGCAGGTTGTTGGGGGTGGCAACCGAGCAGTACTTC	CASRLLGVATEQYF
.	TRBV7-2	TRBJ2-1	TRBD2	TGTGCCAGCAGCTTAGAACTACTAGCGGTAGGCAATGAGCAGTTCTTC	CASSLELLAVGNEQFF
few	TRBV19	TRBJ1-2	.	TGTGCCAGTACCCTTACCACGGCGGGCTATGGCTACACCTTC	CASTLTTAGYGYTF
.	TRBV6-5	TRBJ2-7	TRBD2	TGTGCCAGCACAACCAGATCGCTAGCGGGAAACGAGCAGTACTTC	CASTTRSLAGNEQYF
once	TRBV6-5	TRBJ1-2	.	TGTGCCAGCAGTCTGGACCGTTGGGGCTACACCTTC	CASSLDRWGYTF
.	TRBV7-8	TRBJ1-5	TRBD1	TGTGCCAGCAGCCCGGACAGGGACAACAATCAGCCCCAGCATTTT	CASSPDRDNNQPQHF
few	TRBV4-2	TRBJ1-1	.	TGTGCCAGCAGCCAAGACCCGCCTCGGAGGACTGAAGCTTTCTTT	CASSQDPPRRTEAFF
.	TRBV6-5	TRBJ1-4	.	TGTGCCAGCTTGGCCAGGGAGGGGGAAAAACTGTTTTTT	CASLAREGEKLFF
once	TRBV29-1	TRBJ2-1	.	TGCAGCGGGCAGGTAGGATCCTACAATGAGCAGTTCTTC	CSGQVGSYNEQFF
.	TRBV9	TRBJ2-2	.	TGTGCCAGCAGCCTAGACGGGGAGACCGGGGAGCTGTTTTTT	CASSLDGETGELFF
few	TRBV28	TRBJ2-7	.	TGTGCCAGCAGTTTGACGGGCGGAACCTACGAGCAGTACTTC	CASSLTGGTYEQYF
.	TRBV4-1	TRBJ1-4	.	TGCGCCAGCAGCCAATTTCCTAATGAAAAACTGTTTTTT	CASSQFPNEKLFF
.	TRBV14	TRBJ2-3	TRBD2	TGTGCCAGCAGCCAAAGACTAGCGCTCAGCACAGATACGCAGTATTTT	CASSQRLALSTDTQYF
few	TRBV29-1	TRBJ2-3	TRBD2	TGCAGCGTTGAAGGTTTGTTAGCGGGGGCCACAGATACGCAGTATTTT	CSVEGLLAGATDTQYF
.	TRBV29-1	TRBJ2-3	.	TGCAGCGCCTCACAAGGGGCTAGCACAGATACGCAGTATTTT	CSASQGASTDTQYF
.	TRBV2	TRBJ2-5	TRBD1	TGTGCCAGCAGTGATCGGGGGACAGGGGCCCAAGAGACCCAGTACTTC	CASSDRGTGAQETQYF
.	TRBV15	TRBJ1-5	TRBD1	TGTGCCACCAGCTTAGACAGGGTAGGGAATCAGCCCCAGCATTTT	CATSLDRVGNQPQHF
few	TRBV28	TRBJ2-3	TRBD1	TGTGCCAGCAGAACTCACCCCGGGACAGGGGGAGGAGATACGCAGTATTTT	CASRTHPGTGGGDTQYF
.	TRBV29-1	TRBJ2-1	.	TGCAGCGTTGTGATCCTCGGGACTGGATACAATGAGCAGTTCTTC	CSVVILGTGYNEQFF
.	TRBV18	TRBJ1-1	TRBD1	TGTGCCAGCTCACCACCGGTAACAGGGGGATTCACTGAAGCTTTCTTT	CASSPPVTGGFTEAFF
.	TRBV28	TRBJ1-2	.	TGTGCCAGCAGTTTAGGTCAGGGTCTTGGCTACACCTTC	CASSLGQGLGYTF
.	TRBV15	TRBJ2-1	TRBD2	TGTGCCACCAGCAGAGATGGAAGGACTAGCAGGAATGAGCAGTTCTTC	CATSRDGRTSRNEQFF
.	TRBV2	TRBJ1-4	.	TGTGCCAGCAGTGAGCAGAGGGAAAAACTGTTTTTT	CASSEQREKLFF
few	TRBV28	TRBJ2-5	TRBD1	TGTGCCAGCAGTCCGACAGGGGGGCCACAAGAGACCCAGTACTTC	CASSPTGGPQETQYF
.	TRBV7-6	TRBJ1-4	TRBD1	TGTGCCAGCAGCCTCCTTACAGGGGGCGATGAAAAACTGTTTTTT	CASSLLTGGDEKLFF
.	TRBV7-6	TRBJ2-7	TRBD2	TGTGCCAGCAGCGACGGACTAGCAAACTACGAGCAGTACTTC	CASSDGLANYEQYF
.	TRBV5-1	TRBJ1-2	.	TGCGCCGGCTCAGAGGAAGGGACGTATGGCTACACCTTC	CAGSEEGTYGYTF
few	TRBV5-1	TRBJ2-5	.	TGCGCCAGCCGAAGGGGAGAGACCCAGTACTTC	CASRRGETQYF
.	TRBV6-5	TRBJ1-2	.	TGTGCCAGCAGTTCTGGGAACCTCTATGGCTACACCTTC	CASSSGNLYGYTF
few	TRBV6-6	TRBJ1-3	.	TGTGCCAGCACTGTACAGGGTTTCACTGGAAACACCATATATTTT	CASTVQGFTGNTIYF
.	TRBV29-1	TRBJ1-2	.	TGCAGCGTTTTAAAAGGGGACTATGGCTACACCTTC	CSVLKGDYGYTF
.	TRBV11-2	TRBJ2-1	.	TGTGCCAGCAGCTTAGGCGGGAACCTCTATGAGCAGTTCTTC	CASSLGGNLYEQFF
few	TRBV18	TRBJ2-1	.	TGTGCCAGCTCACCTCGGCGGGACTCCTACAATGAGCAGTTCTTC	CASSPRRDSYNEQFF
.	TRBV28	TRBJ2-7	TRBD1	TGTGCCAGCATCTCAGGGGGCGGGTACGAGCAGTACTTC	CASISGGGYEQYF